These 5 T cell receptor beta chains were sequenced from one sample in a study of early T cells in non-severe SARS-CoV-2 infection. TCRdb used MiXCR to reprocess the 5' RACE reads, holding one entry per CDR3 protein. Of about 84,000 distinct CDR3 sequences in the sample, about 12% were seen once. The sample comprised whole blood. These TCRs come from an adult who was a healthcare worker with PCR-confirmed SARS-CoV-2 infection or an uninfected control (not recorded which).

The sample holds many counts of this clonotype. The V gene is TRBV20-1, the J gene TRBJ2-3; 10 bases map to TRBD2. This CDR3 contains 15 residues. Losses at the gene ends were 3 bases for V and 4 bases for J; bases not matched to a gene: 7. Germline assignment: CDR1 DFQATT and CDR2 SNEGSKA (reference sequence). CDR3 in amino acids: CSASALAGVSDTQYF. CDR3 DNA sequence: TGCAGTGCTAGTGCGCTAGCGGGAGTATCAGATACGCAGTATTTT.

At least ten counts were recorded for this clonotype. J is TRBJ2-5 and V is TRBV11-2, with a possible D match to TRBD1 (6 bases). V lost 6 bases and J lost 2, with 16 bases in between. The CDR3 length is 15 residues. CDR1 is SGHAT, CDR2 FQNNGV, per germline. The CDR3 is CASRAPGQMQETQYF. DNA for the CDR3: TGTGCCAGCAGGGCCCCGGGACAAATGCAAGAGACCCAGTACTTC.

This clonotype came up many times. The V call is TRBV11-2, the J call TRBJ2-7, with TRBD1 matching 7 bases. Unmatched junction bases numbered 3, after V lost 1 base and J lost 3 bases. There are 14 residues in the CDR3. Germline assignment: CDR1 SGHAT and CDR2 FQNNGV. DNA of the CDR3: TGTGCCAGCAGCTTAGGGGACAGCAACTACGAGCAGTACTTC. Protein: CASSLGDSNYEQYF.

This clonotype has just a few counts. This chain connects TRBV28 to TRBJ2-5; TRBD2 matches 8 bases. Germline V gene data show CDR1 as MDHEN and CDR2 as SYDVKM. The length of the CDR3 is 12 residues. The V gene end was trimmed by 10 bases and the J gene end by 5 bases; junction bases not matched to a gene: 6. This chain's CDR3 is CATGGVGETQYF. CDR3 in DNA: TGTGCCACGGGAGGGGTTGGGGAGACCCAGTACTTC.

This clonotype has just a few counts. This chain connects TRBV9 to TRBJ2-7, with 7 bases identical to TRBD1. V dropped 0 bases and J dropped 2; count of bases not matched to a gene: 8. Germline CDR1 and CDR2: SGDLS and YYNGEE. The CDR3 spans 16 residues. The CDR3 here is CASSVDLGQQTYEQYF. CDR3 DNA: TGTGCCAGCAGCGTAGATCTGGGACAGCAAACCTACGAGCAGTACTTC.